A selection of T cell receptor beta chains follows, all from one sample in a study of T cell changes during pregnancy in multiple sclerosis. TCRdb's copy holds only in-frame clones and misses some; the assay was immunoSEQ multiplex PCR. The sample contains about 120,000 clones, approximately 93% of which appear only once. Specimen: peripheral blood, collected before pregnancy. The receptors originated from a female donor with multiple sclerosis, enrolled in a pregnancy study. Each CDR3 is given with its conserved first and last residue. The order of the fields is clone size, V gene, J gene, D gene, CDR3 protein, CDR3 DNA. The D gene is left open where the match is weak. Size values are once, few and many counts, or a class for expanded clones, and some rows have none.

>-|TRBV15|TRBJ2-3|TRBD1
CATSRPEGQGTDTQYF
TGTGCCACCAGCAGACCCGAAGGACAGGGGACAGATACGCAGTATTTT
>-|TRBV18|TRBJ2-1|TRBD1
CASSQGTGPRNSSYNEQFF
TGTGCCAGCTCCCAGGGGACAGGCCCTAGAAACAGCTCCTACAATGAGCAGTTCTTC
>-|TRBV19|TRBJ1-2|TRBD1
CATKTGGNGYTF
TGTGCCACTAAGACAGGGGGTAACGGCTACACCTTC
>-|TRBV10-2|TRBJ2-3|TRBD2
CASSTLAGPHHTQYF
TGCGCCAGCAGCACCCTAGCGGGCCCACACCATACGCAGTATTTT
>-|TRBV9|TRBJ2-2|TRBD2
CASSVASGANTGELFF
TGTGCCAGCAGCGTAGCTAGCGGAGCCAACACCGGGGAGCTGTTTTTT
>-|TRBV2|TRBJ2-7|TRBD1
CASREKGTDSYEQYF
TGTGCCAGCAGGGAAAAGGGGACAGACTCCTACGAGCAGTACTTC
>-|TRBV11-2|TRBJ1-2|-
CASSLEWGLNYGYTF
TGTGCCAGCAGCTTAGAGTGGGGACTCAACTATGGCTACACCTTC
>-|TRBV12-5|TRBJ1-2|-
CASGLTGYGYTF
TGTGCTAGTGGTTTGACAGGCTATGGCTACACCTTC
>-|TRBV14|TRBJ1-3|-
CASSHGQFSGNTIYF
TGTGCCAGCAGCCATGGACAGTTCTCTGGAAACACCATATATTTT
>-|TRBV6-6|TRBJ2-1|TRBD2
CASSVPPSGRKDEQFF
TGTGCCAGCAGTGTCCCCCCTAGCGGGAGGAAGGATGAGCAGTTCTTC
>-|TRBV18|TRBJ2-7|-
CASSPPIDRSYEQYF
TGTGCCAGCTCTCCACCTATCGACAGATCCTACGAGCAGTACTTC
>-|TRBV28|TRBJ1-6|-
CASSPEYNSPLHF
TGTGCCAGCAGCCCCGAGTATAATTCACCCCTCCACTTT
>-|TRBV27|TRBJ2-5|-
CASKAGRVETQYF
TGTGCCAGCAAAGCCGGCAGGGTAGAGACCCAGTACTTC
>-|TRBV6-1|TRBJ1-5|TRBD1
CASSGTGRDQPQHF
TGTGCCAGCAGCGGGACAGGGAGGGATCAGCCCCAGCATTTT
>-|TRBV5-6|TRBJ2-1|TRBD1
CASSRQGHNEQFF
TGTGCCAGCAGCCGACAGGGACACAATGAGCAGTTCTTC
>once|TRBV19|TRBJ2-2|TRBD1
CASSSIRSGTGFTGELFF
TGTGCCAGTAGTAGTATACGTTCCGGGACAGGGTTCACCGGGGAGCTGTTTTTT
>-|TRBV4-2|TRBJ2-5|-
CASSQARETQYF
TGTGCCAGCAGCCAAGCCCGAGAGACCCAGTACTTC
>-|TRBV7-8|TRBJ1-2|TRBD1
CASSSDRGYGYTF
TGTGCCAGCAGCTCAGACAGGGGCTATGGCTACACCTTC
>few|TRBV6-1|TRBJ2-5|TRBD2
CASSASSGRRETQYF
TGTGCCAGCAGCGCCTCTAGCGGGAGACGGGAGACCCAGTACTTC
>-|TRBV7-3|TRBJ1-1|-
CASSFGGLDTEAFF
TGTGCCAGCAGCTTCGGAGGATTGGACACTGAAGCTTTCTTT
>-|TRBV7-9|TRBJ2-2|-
CASSIRDFPTGELFF
TGTGCCAGCAGCATAAGGGACTTCCCCACCGGGGAGCTGTTTTTT
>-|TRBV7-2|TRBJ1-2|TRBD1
CASSSGQGHSGYTF
TGTGCCAGCAGCTCAGGACAGGGCCACTCTGGCTACACCTTC
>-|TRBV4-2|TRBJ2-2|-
CASSHPQASRNTGELFF
TGTGCCAGCAGCCACCCCCAAGCGAGTAGGAACACCGGGGAGCTGTTTTTT
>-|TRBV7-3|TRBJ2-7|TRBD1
CASSSLDRAYEQYF
TGTGCCAGCAGCTCCTTGGACAGGGCATACGAGCAGTACTTC
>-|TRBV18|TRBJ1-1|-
CASSLFGGTEAFF
TGTGCCAGCTCACTATTCGGGGGGACTGAAGCTTTCTTT
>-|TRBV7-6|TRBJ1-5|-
CASSLRGGQPQHF
TGTGCCAGCAGCTTAAGGGGTGGTCAGCCCCAGCATTTT
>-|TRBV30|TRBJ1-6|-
CAWSAGGNNSPLHF
TGTGCCTGGAGTGCCGGAGGCAATAATTCACCCCTCCACTTT
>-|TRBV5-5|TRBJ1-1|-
CASSSRSLFANTEAFF
TGTGCCAGCAGCTCTAGGAGCCTCTTTGCTAACACTGAAGCTTTCTTT
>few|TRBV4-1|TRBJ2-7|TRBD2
CASSRGLAGLYEQYF
TGCGCCAGCAGCAGAGGACTAGCGGGGCTATACGAGCAGTACTTC
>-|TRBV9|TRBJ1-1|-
CASSLRPGGTEAFF
TGTGCCAGCAGCCTCCGGCCCGGGGGCACTGAAGCTTTCTTT
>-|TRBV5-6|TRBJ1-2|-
CASSLGRVRNYGYTF
TGTGCCAGCAGCTTGGGGAGGGTAAGGAACTATGGCTACACCTTC
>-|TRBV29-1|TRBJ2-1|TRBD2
CSVDGGTRFSYNEQFF
TGCAGCGTTGACGGCGGGACTAGATTCTCCTACAATGAGCAGTTCTTC
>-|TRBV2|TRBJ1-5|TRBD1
CASSPDRVNQPQHF
TGTGCCAGCAGTCCTGACAGGGTTAATCAGCCCCAGCATTTT
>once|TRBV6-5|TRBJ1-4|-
CASSARWVLEKLFF
TGTGCCAGCAGTGCGAGGTGGGTCCTGGAAAAACTGTTTTTT
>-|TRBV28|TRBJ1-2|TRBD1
CASSPDRGGNYGYTF
TGTGCCAGCAGCCCGGACAGGGGTGGTAACTATGGCTACACCTTC
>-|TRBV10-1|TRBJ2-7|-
CASSGSGLIEQYF
TGCGCCAGCAGTGGGTCCGGTCTGATAGAGCAGTACTTC
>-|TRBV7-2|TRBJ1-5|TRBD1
CASSTRQGNQPQHF
TGTGCCAGCAGCACCCGACAGGGGAATCAGCCCCAGCATTTT
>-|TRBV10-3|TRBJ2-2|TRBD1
CAISELTGGTGELFF
TGTGCCATCAGTGAGCTGACAGGGGGCACCGGGGAGCTGTTTTTT
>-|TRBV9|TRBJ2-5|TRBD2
CASSVDPGGLTRETQYF
TGTGCCAGCAGCGTAGATCCGGGGGGATTAACTAGGGAGACCCAGTACTTC
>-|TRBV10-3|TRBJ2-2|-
CAISARDTGELFF
TGTGCCATCAGTGCTCGAGACACCGGGGAGCTGTTTTTT
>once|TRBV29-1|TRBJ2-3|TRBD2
CSVERGTITDTQYF
TGCAGCGTGGAGCGGGGGACAATCACAGATACGCAGTATTTT
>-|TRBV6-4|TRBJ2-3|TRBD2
CASSLTSGRDTQYF
TGTGCCAGCAGTTTGACTAGCGGGAGAGATACGCAGTATTTT
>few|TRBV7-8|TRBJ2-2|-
CASSSPVQGPFANTGELFF
TGTGCCAGCAGCTCCCCGGTACAGGGCCCCTTCGCGAACACCGGGGAGCTGTTTTTT
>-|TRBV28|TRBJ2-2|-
CASSLAGTNTGELFF
TGTGCCAGCAGTTTGGCAGGGACAAACACCGGGGAGCTGTTTTTT
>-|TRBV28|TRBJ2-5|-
CASSYVETQYF
TGTGCCAGCAGCTACGTAGAGACCCAGTACTTC
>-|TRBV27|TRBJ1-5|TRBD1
CASSPAAYRGNSNQPQHF
TGTGCCAGCAGTCCCGCGGCATACAGGGGTAATAGCAATCAGCCCCAGCATTTT
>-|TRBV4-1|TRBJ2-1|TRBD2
CASSQPGTSGGEQFF
TGCGCCAGCAGCCAACCCGGGACTAGCGGGGGTGAGCAGTTCTTC